The 28 T cell receptor beta chains below come from one sample, sequenced in a study of cytomegalovirus exposure and HLA in healthy donors. Researchers ran the PCR with 60 Vbeta and 13 Jbeta primers. Measured with immunoSEQ multiplex PCR; TCRdb has only the in-frame clones, and not every one. This sample has about 100,000 clones; roughly 79% occur once, and the top ten carry around 4.2%. Sequenced input: PBMCs. The receptors were sampled from a woman aged 70-85 years in good health and CMV-seropositive.

The CDR3 protein is CASSLQGANEQFF. As DNA, the CDR3 is TGTGCCAGCAGCTTGCAGGGGGCCAATGAGCAGTTCTTC. This chain uses TRBV5-6 with TRBJ2-1; TRBD1 matches 8 bases. This CDR3 has 13 amino acids. The V segment lost 1 base and the J segment 6 bases; nucleotides outside the gene matches: 0. Germline CDR1 SGHDT, CDR2 YYEEEE.

The chain carries TRBV7-9 and TRBJ2-3; 9 nucleotides align to TRBD2. V was clipped by 4 bases and J by 3 bases; unmatched bases: 8. Germline V lookup: CDR1 SEHNR, CDR2 FQNEAQ (reference sequence). CDR3 length: 16 residues. CDR3 bases: TGTGCCAGCAGCTCCATAGCGGGAGTGGGGACAGATACGCAGTATTTT. This sequence encodes CASSSIAGVGTDTQYF.

The CDR3 protein is CASSSPGRGSSYEQYF. The CDR3 coding sequence is TGTGCCAGCAGCTCGCCAGGGCGGGGGAGCTCCTACGAGCAGTACTTC. The chain uses TRBV5-6 and TRBJ2-7, with 7 bases lining up with TRBD2. The junction had 9 bases not matched to a gene; V was cut back by 3 bases and J by 0 bases. The length of the CDR3 is 16 residues. CDR1 is SGHDT, CDR2 YYEEEE, per germline.

The chain uses TRBV28 and TRBJ2-5; 7 positions match TRBD1. Trimming took 5 bases from V and 2 from J; bases not matched to a gene: 11. CDR1 MDHEN and CDR2 SYDVKM come from the germline V gene. This CDR3 is built from 16 residues. The CDR3 sequence: CASSTPRGRGQETQYF. CDR3 coding DNA: TGTGCCAGCAGTACACCTAGAGGCAGGGGGCAAGAGACCCAGTACTTC.

This clone was counted between two and nine times. V is TRBV30 and J is TRBJ1-5; maybe TRBD1 (5 bases). This CDR3 has 14 amino acids. The V and J ends lost 5 bases and 6 bases respectively, with 17 bases between them. Germline V gene lookup returns CDR1 GTSNPN and CDR2 SVGIG (reference sequence). The CDR3 loop is CAWESGKWGQPQHF. CDR3 DNA sequence: TGTGCCTGGGAGTCAGGGAAGTGGGGTCAGCCCCAGCATTTT.

The chain joins TRBV2 to TRBJ2-2, with TRBD2 matching 8 bases. Germline CDR1 SNHLY, CDR2 FYNNEI. The CDR3 totals 16 residues. Trimming took 6 bases from V and 1 from J; bases not matched to a gene: 7. CDR3 loop: CASRVGSGKNTGELFF. The CDR3 DNA reads TGTGCCAGCAGGGTGGGTAGCGGGAAGAACACCGGGGAGCTGTTTTTT. The variable domain in full, completed from reference TRBV2 and TRBJ2-2, reads EPEVTQTPSHQVTQMGQEVILRCVPISNHLYFYWYRQILGQKVEFLVSFYNNEISEKSEIFDDQFSVERPDGSNFTLKIRSTKLEDSAMYFCASRVGSGKNTGELFFGEGSRLTVL.

This rearrangement joins TRBV19 to TRBJ2-5; 7 positions match TRBD2. CDR1 and CDR2 from the germline V gene are LNHDA and SQIVND (reference sequence). The CDR3 contains 14 residues. After removal of 6 bases from V and 4 bases from J, the junction contained 8 bases not matched to a gene. The CDR3 is CASSMGGVTETQYF. Here the CDR3 DNA reads TGTGCCAGTAGCATGGGAGGGGTAACAGAGACCCAGTACTTC. Full variable domain (outside the CDR3, taken from reference TRBV19 and TRBJ2-5): DGGITQSPKYLFRKEGQNVTLSCEQNLNHDAMYWYRQDPGQGLRLIYYSQIVNDFQKGDIAEGYSVSREKKESFPLTVTSAQKNPTAFYLCASSMGGVTETQYFGPGTRLLVL.

The CDR3 region is CASSSGQGQETQYF. DNA of the CDR3: TGCGCCAGCAGCTCAGGACAGGGACAAGAGACCCAGTACTTC. The rearrangement links TRBV5-1 to TRBJ2-5; 8 bases are a match to TRBD1. Trimming took 3 bases from V and 2 from J; bases not matched to a gene: 3. This CDR3 spans 14 amino acids. Germline V gives CDR1 SGHRS, CDR2 YFSETQ.

This chain uses TRBV10-1 with TRBJ2-1; D gene ambiguous. Germline CDR1 WNHNN, CDR2 SYGVQD (reference sequence). The CDR3 contains 15 residues. The V end was cut by 0 bases, the J end by 8 bases, with 14 bases between. The CDR3 coding sequence is TGCGCCAGCAGTGAGTCAAGCGTGCCGATGGATGAGCAGTTCTTC. It translates to CASSESSVPMDEQFF.

This chain links TRBV5-6 with TRBJ1-3; 8 positions agree with TRBD1. The CDR3 has 16 residues. CDR1 and CDR2 from the germline V gene are SGHDT and YYEEEE. V gave up 0 bases and J gave up 5 bases; unmatched junction bases: 7. CDR3 DNA: TGTGCCAGCAGCTTGGTTTGGCAGGGGGCAAGAAACACCATATATTTT. This gives the protein CASSLVWQGARNTIYF.

This clone has only one observation. The chain is built from TRBV5-4 and TRBJ2-1; D is possibly TRBD1 (6 bases). Trimming left V 0 bases short and J 1 base short, with 14 bases between. CDR3 length: 17 residues. Germline V CDR1 and CDR2: SGHNT, YYREEE (reference sequence). The CDR3 DNA reads as TGTGCCAGCAGCTTGGCTCAGGGGAGACGATCCTACAATGAGCAGTTCTTC. As protein: CASSLAQGRRSYNEQFF.

The chain has TRBV19 and TRBJ1-6; D is unresolved. The CDR3 is 12 residues long. Germline V gene data show CDR1 as LNHDA and CDR2 as SQIVND (reference sequence). V lost 3 bases and J lost 9, with 6 bases in between. CDR3 residues: CASSIPGSPLHF. The CDR3 nucleotides are TGTGCCAGTAGTATCCCCGGTTCACCCCTCCACTTT.

The rearrangement links TRBV5-6 to TRBJ2-5; 8 bases agree with TRBD2. Losses at the gene ends were 0 bases for V and 4 bases for J; bases not matched to a gene: 11. This CDR3 contains 17 residues. The germline CDR1 and CDR2 sequences are SGHDT and YYEEEE. CDR3 DNA sequence: TGTGCCAGCAGCTTGGGGGTAGCGGGATCGTTAGGAGAGACCCAGTACTTC. This gives the protein CASSLGVAGSLGETQYF.

The chain uses TRBV9 and TRBJ1-2; 7 nucleotides line up with TRBD1. The CDR3 sequence is 14 residues long. Trimming removed 5 bases from V and 1 base from J; junction bases left unmatched: 5. Germline CDR1 reads SGDLS; CDR2 reads YYNGEE. The CDR3 reads CASSAQGHNYGYTF. Here the CDR3 DNA reads TGTGCCAGCAGTGCACAGGGGCATAACTATGGCTACACCTTC. Supplemented by reference TRBV9 and TRBJ1-2, the full variable domain reads DSGVTQTPKHLITATGQRVTLRCSPRSGDLSVYWYQQSLDQGLQFLIQYYNGEERAKGNILERFSAQQFPDLHSELNLSSLELGDSALYFCASSAQGHNYGYTFGSGTRLTVV.

The gene calls are TRBV5-1 and TRBJ2-3; D possibly corresponds to TRBD2 (6 bases). V lost 2 bases and J 0 bases, leaving 13 bases between the germline ends. The CDR3 spans 16 residues. Germline lookup yields CDR1 SGHRS and CDR2 YFSETQ. The CDR3 region is CASSFYRRDSTDTQYF. For the CDR3, the DNA is TGCGCCAGCAGCTTTTACCGGAGGGACAGCACAGATACGCAGTATTTT. The entire variable domain, with the rest obtained from reference TRBV5-1 and TRBJ2-3, is as follows: KAGVTQTPRYLIKTRGQQVTLSCSPISGHRSVSWYQQTPGQGLQFLFEYFSETQRNKGNFPGRFSGRQFSNSRSEMNVSTLELGDSALYLCASSFYRRDSTDTQYFGPGTRLTVL.

The V call is TRBV9, the J call TRBJ2-5; D may be TRBD1 (6 bases). Between the trimmed V and J ends, which lost 2 bases and 5 bases, there was a span of 13 bases. Germline-derived CDR1 and CDR2 are SGDLS and YYNGEE. The CDR3 totals 14 residues. The CDR3 spells CASSVTGLRETQYF. CDR3 nucleotide sequence: TGTGCCAGCAGCGTTACAGGGCTCCGGGAGACCCAGTACTTC.

On this clone itself: Distinct nucleotide sequences in the sample also encode this CDR3. The rearrangement joins TRBV18 to TRBJ1-2, with D hard to call. Germline V lookup: CDR1 KGHSH, CDR2 LQKENI. The V end was cut by 1 base, the J end by 2 bases, with 8 bases between. This CDR3 region has 14 residues. The CDR3 DNA follows: TGTGCCAGCTCACCACAGCAGGCAAACTATGGCTACACCTTC. This sequence encodes CASSPQQANYGYTF.

The chain has TRBV7-2 and TRBJ1-1; 7 bases align to TRBD1. From germline, CDR1 is SGHTA and CDR2 FQGNSA. CDR3 length: 14 amino acids. V lost 4 bases to trimming and J lost 4 bases; unmatched junction nucleotides: 6. The CDR3 region is CASSSETGVTEAFF. The CDR3 coding sequence is TGTGCCAGCAGCTCCGAAACAGGGGTCACTGAAGCTTTCTTT.

This clone was recorded once. V usage is TRBV6-1 and J usage is TRBJ1-2; D remains unclear. Trimming shortened V by 7 bases and J by 0 bases, and 15 bases separated the two germline ends. The germline V gene encodes CDR1 MNHNS and CDR2 SASEGT. The CDR3 spans 15 residues. The CDR3 loop reads CASTVGDTSNYGYTF. In DNA form, the CDR3 reads TGTGCCAGCACTGTGGGTGACACCTCTAACTATGGCTACACCTTC.

The CDR3 here is CASSRGLEETQYF. CDR3 coding DNA: TGTGCCAGCTCAAGGGGACTGGAGGAGACCCAGTACTTC. This rearrangement joins TRBV18 to TRBJ2-5, with a possible D match to TRBD2 (6 bases). Looked up from germline, CDR1 is KGHSH and CDR2 is LQKENI. The CDR3 loop spans 13 amino acids. Trimming removed 5 bases at V and 5 bases at J, with 12 bases between.

The chain joins TRBV6-4 to TRBJ2-5; possible D gene TRBD2, 6 bases. Germline V lookup: CDR1 MRHNA, CDR2 SNTAGT. CDR3 length: 14 amino acids. The germline V and J ends were trimmed by 5 bases and 1 base, with 11 bases remaining between them. The CDR3 loop reads CASSKGLFQETQYF. Here the CDR3 DNA reads TGTGCCAGCAGTAAGGGACTTTTCCAAGAGACCCAGTACTTC.

A single count supports this clone. This chain uses TRBV19 with TRBJ1-1; 8 bases are shared with TRBD1. Per the germline V gene, CDR1 is LNHDA and CDR2 is SQIVND (reference sequence). There are 16 residues in the CDR3. J gave up 1 base and V 5 bases, and 9 bases lay outside the gene matches. CDR3 nucleotide sequence: TGTGCCAGTAGTCTCCGGACAGGGAGGGCGAACACTGAAGCTTTCTTT. Its translation is CASSLRTGRANTEAFF.

Written as DNA, the CDR3 is TGTGCCAGCAGCTTTTCAACACCCAGGGGGCAGAGGGGCTACGAGCAGTACTTC. Protein: CASSFSTPRGQRGYEQYF. The rearrangement joins TRBV7-9 to TRBJ2-7; 8 bases line up with TRBD1. Per the germline V gene, CDR1 is SEHNR and CDR2 is FQNEAQ (reference sequence). V was clipped by 3 bases and J by 3 bases; unmatched bases: 16. The CDR3 runs to 18 residues. Complete variable domain (other parts from reference TRBV7-9 and TRBJ2-7): DTGVSQNPRHKITKRGQNVTFRCDPISEHNRLYWYRQTLGQGPEFLTYFQNEAQLEKSRLLSDRFSAERPKGSFSTLEIQRTEQGDSAMYLCASSFSTPRGQRGYEQYFGPGTRLTVT.

CDR3 loop: CASSLLTEHYNEQFF. The DNA of the CDR3 is TGTGCCAGCAGCTTGTTAACAGAACACTACAATGAGCAGTTCTTC. The V call is TRBV5-5, the J call TRBJ2-1; D gene ambiguous. Per germline, CDR1 SGHKS and CDR2 YYEKEE (reference sequence). CDR3 length: 15 amino acids. V lost 1 base and J lost 3, with 11 bases in between.

The rearrangement uses TRBV23-1 and TRBJ2-7; D possibly corresponds to TRBD1 (6 bases). Being an ORF, TRBV23-1 has a function that is uncertain. Trimming pared 3 bases from V and 2 bases from J, leaving 8 bases between. The CDR3 is made up of 13 amino acids. CDR3 nucleotide sequence: TGCGCCAGCAGTCAGGGGGCTGCCTACGAGCAGTACTTC. Translating it yields CASSQGAAYEQYF.

V gene TRBV18 combines with J gene TRBJ1-4; TRBD1 might be the D (5 bases). The germline V gene encodes CDR1 KGHSH and CDR2 LQKENI. The CDR3 contains 15 residues. Trimming took 2 bases from V and 1 from J, leaving 8 bases between them. The CDR3 region has the DNA TGTGCCAGCTCACCAAGTGGACAAACTAATGAAAAACTGTTTTTT. Translated, it gives CASSPSGQTNEKLFF.

V gene TRBV4-3 combines with J gene TRBJ2-1, with D unclear. The CDR3 has 15 residues. V was clipped by 0 bases and J by 0 bases, with 6 bases between them. Germline CDR1 is LGHNA and CDR2 is YSLEER. CDR3 nucleotide sequence: TGCGCCAGCAGCCAAGATAGTTCCTCCTACAATGAGCAGTTCTTC. Amino acid sequence: CASSQDSSSYNEQFF.

The rearrangement joins TRBV14 to TRBJ2-7, with 9 bases that match TRBD2. This CDR3 region has 16 residues. Looked up from germline, CDR1 is SGHDN and CDR2 is FVKESK. J gave up 2 bases and V 4 bases, and 9 bases lay outside the gene matches. This CDR3 is CASSPLGSGGTYEQYF. CDR3 DNA: TGTGCCAGCAGCCCGCTTGGTAGCGGGGGAACCTACGAGCAGTACTTC.